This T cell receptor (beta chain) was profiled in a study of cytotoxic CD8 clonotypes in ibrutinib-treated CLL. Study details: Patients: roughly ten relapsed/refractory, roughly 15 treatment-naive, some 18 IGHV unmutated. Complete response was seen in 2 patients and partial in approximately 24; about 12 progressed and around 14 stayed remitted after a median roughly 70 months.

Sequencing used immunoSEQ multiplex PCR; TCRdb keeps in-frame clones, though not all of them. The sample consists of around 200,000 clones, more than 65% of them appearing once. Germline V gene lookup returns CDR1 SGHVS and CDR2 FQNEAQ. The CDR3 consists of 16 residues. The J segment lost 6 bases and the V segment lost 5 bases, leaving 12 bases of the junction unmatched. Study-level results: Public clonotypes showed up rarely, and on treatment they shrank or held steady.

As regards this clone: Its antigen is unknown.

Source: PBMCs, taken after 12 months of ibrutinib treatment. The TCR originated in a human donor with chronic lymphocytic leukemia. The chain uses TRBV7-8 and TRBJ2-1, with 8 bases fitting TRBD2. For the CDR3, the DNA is TGTGCCAGCAGCCGGAGTGAGCGGGGGAGTAGCAATGAGCAGTTCTTC. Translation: CASSRSERGSSNEQFF.